This T cell receptor beta chain is from a study of T cell responses to AZD1222 COVID-19 vaccine. Regarding the study as a whole: Following two doses of AZD1222, Spike-specific TCR breadth and depth rose. Reports indicate that nearly half of spike-specific TCRs are directed at unmutated variant regions.

Clones were sequenced by immunoSEQ multiplex PCR, and TCRdb holds only the in-frame ones, with some missing. The profile covers nearly 100,000 clones, with 88% appearing a single time and less than 3.5% taken by the ten largest. Germline values: CDR1 LNHNV, CDR2 YYDKDF (reference sequence). The CDR3 is 15 residues long. V was trimmed by 0 bases and J by 0 bases, leaving 9 bases between them. On this clone: Its antigen is currently unknown.

The chain is built from TRBV15 and TRBJ2-7, with a tentative D call TRBD1 (5 bases). This sample comprised peripheral blood, obtained on day 0 of AZD1222 vaccination. This TCR came from an adult in good health. The CDR3 protein is CATSRDLQGSYEQYF. In DNA, the CDR3 is TGTGCCACCAGCAGAGATCTCCAGGGCTCCTACGAGCAGTACTTC.